The clone carrying this T cell receptor beta chain was seen more than once but under ten times. Its matching antigen is unknown. Each cDNA molecule carried a unique molecular identifier. TCRdb re-derived calls from the 5' RACE reads in MiXCR, one entry per CDR3 protein. The data hold approximately 22,000 distinct CDR3 sequences, with around 4.5% observed a single time. These data belong to a study of early T cells in non-severe SARS-CoV-2 infection. Study at large: It was bulk RNA from unsorted whole blood that was sequenced, and the chains were unpaired. Whole-study findings and limits: In VDJdb matching, anti-spike CD8 responses were favored while private and CD4 specificities went missing.

The V and J ends lost 5 bases and 3 bases respectively, with 17 bases between them. Germline V gene lookup returns CDR1 MNHEY and CDR2 SVGAGI. The CDR3 has 16 amino acids. The chain employs TRBV6-5 and TRBJ2-1, with a possible D match to TRBD2 (8 bases). The sequence derives from an adult who was a healthcare worker with PCR-confirmed SARS-CoV-2 infection or an uninfected control (not recorded which). The specimen sequenced was whole blood. Here the CDR3 reads CASSRQGLGVYNEQFF. In DNA, the CDR3 is TGTGCCAGCAGTCGACAGGGACTAGGCGTCTACAATGAGCAGTTCTTC.